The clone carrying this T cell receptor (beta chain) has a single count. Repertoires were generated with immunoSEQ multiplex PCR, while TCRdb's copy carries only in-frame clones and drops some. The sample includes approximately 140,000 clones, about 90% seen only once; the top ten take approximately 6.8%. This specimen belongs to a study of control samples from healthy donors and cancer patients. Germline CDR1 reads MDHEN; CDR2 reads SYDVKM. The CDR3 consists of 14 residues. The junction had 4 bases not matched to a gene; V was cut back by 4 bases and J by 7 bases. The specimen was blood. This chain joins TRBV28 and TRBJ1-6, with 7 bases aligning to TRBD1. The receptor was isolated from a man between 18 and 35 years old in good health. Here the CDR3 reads CASSSDRQNSPLHF. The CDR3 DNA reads TGTGCCAGCAGTTCGGACAGGCAGAATTCACCCCTCCACTTT.